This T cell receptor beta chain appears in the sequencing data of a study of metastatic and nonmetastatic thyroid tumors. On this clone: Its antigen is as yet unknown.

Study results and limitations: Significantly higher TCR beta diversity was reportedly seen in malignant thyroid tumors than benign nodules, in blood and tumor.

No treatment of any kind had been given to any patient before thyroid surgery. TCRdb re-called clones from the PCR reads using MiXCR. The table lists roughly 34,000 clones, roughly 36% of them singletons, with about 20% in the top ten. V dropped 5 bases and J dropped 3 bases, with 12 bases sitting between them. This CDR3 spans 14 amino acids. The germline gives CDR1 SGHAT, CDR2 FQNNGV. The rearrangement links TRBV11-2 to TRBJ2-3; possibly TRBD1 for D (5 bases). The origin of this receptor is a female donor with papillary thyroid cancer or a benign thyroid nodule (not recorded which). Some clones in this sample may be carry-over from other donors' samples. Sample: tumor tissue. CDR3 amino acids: CASSVGASTDTQYF. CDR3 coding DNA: TGTGCCAGCAGCGTTGGGGCTAGTACAGATACGCAGTATTTT.